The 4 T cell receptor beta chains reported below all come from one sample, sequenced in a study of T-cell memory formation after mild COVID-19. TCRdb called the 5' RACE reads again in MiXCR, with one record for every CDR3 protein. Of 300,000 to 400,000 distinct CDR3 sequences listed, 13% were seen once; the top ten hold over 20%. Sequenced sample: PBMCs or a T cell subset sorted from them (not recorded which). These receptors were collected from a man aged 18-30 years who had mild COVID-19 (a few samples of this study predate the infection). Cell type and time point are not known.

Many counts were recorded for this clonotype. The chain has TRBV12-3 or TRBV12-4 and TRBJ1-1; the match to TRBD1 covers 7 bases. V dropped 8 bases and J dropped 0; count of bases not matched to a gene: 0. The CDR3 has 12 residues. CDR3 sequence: CASGTVNTEAFF. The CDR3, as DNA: TGTGCCAGCGGGACAGTGAACACTGAAGCTTTCTTT.

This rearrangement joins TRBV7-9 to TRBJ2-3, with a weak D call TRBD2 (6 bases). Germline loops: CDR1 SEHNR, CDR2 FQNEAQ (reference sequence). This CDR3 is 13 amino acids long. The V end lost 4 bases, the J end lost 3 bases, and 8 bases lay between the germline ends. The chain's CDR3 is CASSWEETDTQYF. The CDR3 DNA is TGTGCCAGCAGCTGGGAGGAGACAGATACGCAGTATTTT.

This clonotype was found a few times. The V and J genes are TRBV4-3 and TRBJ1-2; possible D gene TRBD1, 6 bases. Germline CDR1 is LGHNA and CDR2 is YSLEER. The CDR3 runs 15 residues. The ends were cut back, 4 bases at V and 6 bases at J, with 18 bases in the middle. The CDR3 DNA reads TGCGCCAGCAGCCTAAGGGGGGCAGGGAGGAATGGCTACACCTTC. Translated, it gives CASSLRGAGRNGYTF.

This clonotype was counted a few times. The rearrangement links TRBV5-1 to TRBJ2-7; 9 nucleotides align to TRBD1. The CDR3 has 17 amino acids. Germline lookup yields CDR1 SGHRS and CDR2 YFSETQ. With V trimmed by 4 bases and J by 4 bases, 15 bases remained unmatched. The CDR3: CASSVGTGLRARYEQYF. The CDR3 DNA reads TGCGCCAGCAGCGTCGGGACAGGGCTAAGAGCCCGATACGAGCAGTACTTC. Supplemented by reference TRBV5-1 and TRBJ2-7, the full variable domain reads KAGVTQTPRYLIKTRGQQVTLSCSPISGHRSVSWYQQTPGQGLQFLFEYFSETQRNKGNFPGRFSGRQFSNSRSEMNVSTLELGDSALYLCASSVGTGLRARYEQYFGPGTRLTVT.